The 6 T cell receptor beta chains reported below all come from one sample, sequenced in a study of T cells in Graves' hyperthyroidism and ophthalmopathy. Template material for amplifying TCR beta CDR3 regions consisted of RNA transcripts. With the HTBI primer set, the TCR CDR3 went through a first round of RT-PCR. TCRdb re-called the multiplex PCR reads with MiXCR, one entry per CDR3 protein. In the table there are approximately 210,000 distinct CDR3 sequences, roughly 17% of which are singletons. The sample was blood. The origin of the receptors is a man aged 45 to 65 with Graves' hyperthyroidism.

This clonotype was recorded many times. This chain joins TRBV18 and TRBJ1-1, with 7 bases fitting TRBD1. Trimming at V came to 4 bases and at J to 0 bases, leaving 11 bases not matched to a gene. CDR1 and CDR2 from the germline V gene are KGHSH and LQKENI. The CDR3 loop spans 17 amino acids. The CDR3 loop is CASSLVSGGFVNTEAFF. Here the CDR3 DNA reads TGTGCCAGCTCACTGGTGTCAGGGGGGTTTGTGAACACTGAAGCTTTCTTT.

The V gene is TRBV28, the J gene TRBJ2-2; the D is unclear. V was trimmed by 6 bases and J by 0 bases, leaving 14 bases between them. The CDR3 sequence is 16 residues long. Germline values: CDR1 MDHEN, CDR2 SYDVKM. This CDR3 is CASRILGSANTGELFF. In nucleotides, the CDR3 is TGTGCCAGCAGAATATTAGGCAGCGCGAACACCGGGGAGCTGTTTTTT.

This clonotype was recorded at least ten times. The rearrangement joins TRBV11-2 to TRBJ2-5, with TRBD1 as a possible D gene (6 bases). V shed 6 bases and J shed 2 bases, with 13 bases lying between them. The CDR3 loop spans 14 amino acids. The germline V gene encodes CDR1 SGHAT and CDR2 FQNNGV. This CDR3 is CASRFTGTQETQYF. In nucleotides, the CDR3 is TGTGCCAGCAGGTTCACAGGGACACAAGAGACCCAGTACTTC.

The chain uses TRBV2 and TRBJ2-2, with 8 bases fitting TRBD1. Germline lookup yields CDR1 SNHLY and CDR2 FYNNEI. The CDR3 consists of 14 residues. After removal of 8 bases from V and 7 bases from J, the junction contained 9 bases not matched to a gene. The CDR3 spells CASGSQGAFGELFF. CDR3 nucleotide sequence: TGTGCCAGCGGATCGCAGGGGGCCTTCGGGGAGCTGTTTTTT.

V and J are TRBV20-1 and TRBJ1-1; D is unclear. Trimming stripped 3 bases from V and 1 base from J, with 6 bases between. In germline, CDR1 is DFQATT, CDR2 SNEGSKA (reference sequence). The CDR3 runs 12 residues. The CDR3 sequence is CSASRQNTEAFF. The CDR3 nucleotides are TGCAGTGCTAGCCGACAGAACACTGAAGCTTTCTTT.

The chain combines TRBV9 with TRBJ2-1; no clear D. The CDR3 contains 15 residues. The V end lost 0 bases, the J end lost 2 bases, and 9 bases lay between the germline ends. CDR1 and CDR2 from the germline V gene are SGDLS and YYNGEE. The CDR3 sequence: CASSVVGLTYNEQFF. Written as DNA, the CDR3 is TGTGCCAGCAGCGTAGTGGGTTTAACCTACAATGAGCAGTTCTTC. Based on the CDR3 plus reference TRBV9 and TRBJ2-1, the full variable domain is DSGVTQTPKHLITATGQRVTLRCSPRSGDLSVYWYQQSLDQGLQFLIQYYNGEERAKGNILERFSAQQFPDLHSELNLSSLELGDSALYFCASSVVGLTYNEQFFGPGTRLTVL.